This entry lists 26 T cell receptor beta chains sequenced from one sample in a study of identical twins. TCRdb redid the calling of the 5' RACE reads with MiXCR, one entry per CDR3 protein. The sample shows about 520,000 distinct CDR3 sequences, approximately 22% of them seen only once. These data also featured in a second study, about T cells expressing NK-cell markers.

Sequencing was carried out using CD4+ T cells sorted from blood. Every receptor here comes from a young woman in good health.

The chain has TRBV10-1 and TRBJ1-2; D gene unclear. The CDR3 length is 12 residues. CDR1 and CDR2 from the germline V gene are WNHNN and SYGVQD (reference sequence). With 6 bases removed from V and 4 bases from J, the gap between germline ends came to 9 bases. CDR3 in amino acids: CASSNGIYGYTF. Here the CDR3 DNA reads TGCGCCAGCAGCAATGGGATCTATGGCTACACCTTC.

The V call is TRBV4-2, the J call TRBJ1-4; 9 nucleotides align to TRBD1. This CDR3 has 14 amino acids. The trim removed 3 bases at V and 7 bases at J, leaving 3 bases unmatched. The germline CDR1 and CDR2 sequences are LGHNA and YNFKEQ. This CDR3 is CASSHRDRVEKLFF. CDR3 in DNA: TGTGCCAGCAGCCACCGGGACAGGGTTGAAAAACTGTTTTTT.

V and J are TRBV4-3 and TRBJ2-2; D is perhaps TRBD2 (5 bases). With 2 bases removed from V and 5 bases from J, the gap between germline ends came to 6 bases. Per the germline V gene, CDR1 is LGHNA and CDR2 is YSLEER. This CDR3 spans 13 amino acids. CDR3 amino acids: CASSQRGTGELFF. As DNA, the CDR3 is TGCGCCAGCAGCCAACGGGGAACCGGGGAGCTGTTTTTT.

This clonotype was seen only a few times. DNA for the CDR3: TGTGCCAGCCCAACAGTGCCCCAATTTCGTACAGATACGCAGTATTTT. Protein sequence: CASPTVPQFRTDTQYF. The genes are TRBV18 and TRBJ2-3, with D unresolved. Germline V gene lookup returns CDR1 KGHSH and CDR2 LQKENI. The V end was cut by 8 bases, the J end by 3 bases, with 21 bases between. There are 16 residues in the CDR3. Using reference TRBV18 and TRBJ2-3 for the parts outside the CDR3, the full variable domain is NAGVMQNPRHLVRRRGQEARLRCSPMKGHSHVYWYRQLPEEGLKFMVYLQKENIIDESGMPKERFSAEFPKEGPSILRIQQVVRGDSAAYFCASPTVPQFRTDTQYFGPGTRLTVL.

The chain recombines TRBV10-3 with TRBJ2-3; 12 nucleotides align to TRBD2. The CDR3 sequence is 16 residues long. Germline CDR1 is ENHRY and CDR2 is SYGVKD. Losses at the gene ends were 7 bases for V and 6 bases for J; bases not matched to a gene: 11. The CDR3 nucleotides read TGTGCCATCAAGGAGCAGGCTAGCGGGAGGGCGGATACGCAGTATTTT. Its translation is CAIKEQASGRADTQYF.

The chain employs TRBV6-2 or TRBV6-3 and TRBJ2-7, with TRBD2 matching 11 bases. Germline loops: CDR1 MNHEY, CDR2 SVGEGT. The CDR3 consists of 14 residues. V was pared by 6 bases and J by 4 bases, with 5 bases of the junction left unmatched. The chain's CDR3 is CASRTTSGTYEQYF. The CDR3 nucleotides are TGTGCCAGCAGAACGACTAGCGGGACTTACGAGCAGTACTTC.

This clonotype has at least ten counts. CDR3 sequence: CASSQEVTTDTQYF. DNA for the CDR3: TGCGCCAGCAGCCAAGAGGTTACGACAGATACGCAGTATTTT. V and J are TRBV4-3 and TRBJ2-3; D is ambiguous. The CDR3 extends over 14 amino acids. The germline CDR1 and CDR2 sequences are LGHNA and YSLEER. The ends were cut back, 0 bases at V and 3 bases at J, with 7 bases in the middle.

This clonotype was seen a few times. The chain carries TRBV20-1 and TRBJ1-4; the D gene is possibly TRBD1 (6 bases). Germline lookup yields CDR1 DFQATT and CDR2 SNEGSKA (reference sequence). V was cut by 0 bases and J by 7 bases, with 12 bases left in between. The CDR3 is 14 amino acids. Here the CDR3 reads CSAREGGPIEKLFF. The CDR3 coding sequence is TGCAGTGCTAGAGAGGGGGGGCCTATTGAAAAACTGTTTTTT.

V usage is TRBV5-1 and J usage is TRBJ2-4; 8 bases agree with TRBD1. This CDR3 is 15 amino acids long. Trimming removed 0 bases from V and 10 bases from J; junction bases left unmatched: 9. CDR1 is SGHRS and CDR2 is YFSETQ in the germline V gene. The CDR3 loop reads CASSLDVMTGEIQYF. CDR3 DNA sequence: TGCGCCAGCAGCTTGGATGTTATGACAGGGGAAATTCAGTACTTC.

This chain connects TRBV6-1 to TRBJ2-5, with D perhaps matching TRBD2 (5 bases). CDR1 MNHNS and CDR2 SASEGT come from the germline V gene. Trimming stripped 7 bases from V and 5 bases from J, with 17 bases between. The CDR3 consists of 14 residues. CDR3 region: CASNTYGVVETQYF. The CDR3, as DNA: TGTGCCAGCAACACTTACGGGGTGGTGGAGACCCAGTACTTC.

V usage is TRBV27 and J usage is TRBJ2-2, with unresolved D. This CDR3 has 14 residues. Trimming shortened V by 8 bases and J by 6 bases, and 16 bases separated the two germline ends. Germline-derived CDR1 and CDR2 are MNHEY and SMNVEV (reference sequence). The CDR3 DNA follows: TGTGCCAGCGGATCCACTTCGTTGGCCGGGGAGCTGTTTTTT. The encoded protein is CASGSTSLAGELFF.

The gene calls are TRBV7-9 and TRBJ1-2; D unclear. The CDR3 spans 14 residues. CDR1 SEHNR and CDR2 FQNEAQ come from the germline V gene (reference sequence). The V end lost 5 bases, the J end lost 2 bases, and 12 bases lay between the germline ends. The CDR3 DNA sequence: TGTGCCAGCAGCCCCCCGATAGGAAACTATGGCTACACCTTC. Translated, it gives CASSPPIGNYGYTF.

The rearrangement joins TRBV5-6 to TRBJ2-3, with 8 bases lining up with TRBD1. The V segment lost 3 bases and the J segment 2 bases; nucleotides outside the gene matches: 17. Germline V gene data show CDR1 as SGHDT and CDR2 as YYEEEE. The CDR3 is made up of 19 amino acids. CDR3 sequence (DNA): TGTGCCAGCAGCTACCGGACAGGGCGGCCCCAGTCGCTCACAGATACGCAGTATTTT. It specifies CASSYRTGRPQSLTDTQYF. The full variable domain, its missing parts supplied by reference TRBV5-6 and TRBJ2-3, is DAGVTQSPTHLIKTRGQQVTLRCSPKSGHDTVSWYQQALGQGPQFIFQYYEEEERQRGNFPDRFSGHQFPNYSSELNVNALLLGDSALYLCASSYRTGRPQSLTDTQYFGPGTRLTVL.

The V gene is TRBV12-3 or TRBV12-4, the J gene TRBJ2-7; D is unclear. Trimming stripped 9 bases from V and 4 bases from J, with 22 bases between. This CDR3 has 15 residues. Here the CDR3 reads CASSPLSYSVYEQYF. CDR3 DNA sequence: TGTGCCAGTAGTCCCCTTTCATATTCGGTGTACGAGCAGTACTTC.

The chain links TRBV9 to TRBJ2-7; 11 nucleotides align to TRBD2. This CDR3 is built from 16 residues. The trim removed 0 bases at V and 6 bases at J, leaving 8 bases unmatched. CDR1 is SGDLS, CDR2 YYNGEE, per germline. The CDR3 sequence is CASSVESLAGGSEQYF. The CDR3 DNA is TGTGCCAGCAGCGTAGAGTCCCTAGCGGGGGGATCCGAGCAGTACTTC.

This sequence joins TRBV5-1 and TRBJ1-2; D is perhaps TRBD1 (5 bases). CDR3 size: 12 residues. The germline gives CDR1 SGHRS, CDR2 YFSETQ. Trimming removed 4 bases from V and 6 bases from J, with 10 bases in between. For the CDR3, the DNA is TGCGCCAGCAGCACCGACAGTAATGGCTACACCTTC. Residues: CASSTDSNGYTF.

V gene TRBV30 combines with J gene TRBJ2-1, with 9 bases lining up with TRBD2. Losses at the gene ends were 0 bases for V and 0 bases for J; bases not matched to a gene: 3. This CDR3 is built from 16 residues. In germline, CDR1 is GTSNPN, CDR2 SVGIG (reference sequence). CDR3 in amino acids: CAWSVLAGSSYNEQFF. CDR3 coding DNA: TGTGCCTGGAGTGTCCTAGCGGGGAGCTCCTACAATGAGCAGTTCTTC.

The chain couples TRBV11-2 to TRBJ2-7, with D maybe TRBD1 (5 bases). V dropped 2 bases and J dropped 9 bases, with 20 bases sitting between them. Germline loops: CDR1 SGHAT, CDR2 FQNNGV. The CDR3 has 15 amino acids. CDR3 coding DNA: TGTGCCAGCAGCTTATTAACAGCTGGATTGCAGGGGCAGTACTTC. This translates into CASSLLTAGLQGQYF.

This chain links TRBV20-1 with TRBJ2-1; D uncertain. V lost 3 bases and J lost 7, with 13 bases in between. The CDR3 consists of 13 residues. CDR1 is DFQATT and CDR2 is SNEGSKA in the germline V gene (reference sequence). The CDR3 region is CSASFRSGNEQFF. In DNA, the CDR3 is TGCAGTGCTAGCTTCCGTTCCGGTAATGAGCAGTTCTTC.

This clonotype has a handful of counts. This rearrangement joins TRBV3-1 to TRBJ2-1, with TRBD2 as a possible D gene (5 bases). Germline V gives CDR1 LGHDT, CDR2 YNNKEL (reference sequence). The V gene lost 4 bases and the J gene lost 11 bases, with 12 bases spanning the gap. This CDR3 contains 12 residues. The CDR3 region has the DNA TGTGCCAGCAGCCTAGGACTCAGCCAGCAGTTCTTC. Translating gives CASSLGLSQQFF.

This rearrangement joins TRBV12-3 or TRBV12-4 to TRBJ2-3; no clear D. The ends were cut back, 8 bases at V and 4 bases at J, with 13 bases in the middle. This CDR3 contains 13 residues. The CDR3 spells CASHGVVPDTQYF. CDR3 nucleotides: TGTGCCAGCCATGGGGTCGTCCCAGATACGCAGTATTTT.

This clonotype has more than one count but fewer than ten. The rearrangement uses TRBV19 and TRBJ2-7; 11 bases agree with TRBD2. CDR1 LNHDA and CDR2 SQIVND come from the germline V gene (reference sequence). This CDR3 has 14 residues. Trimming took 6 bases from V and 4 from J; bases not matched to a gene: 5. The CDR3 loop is CASRTLAGAYEQYF. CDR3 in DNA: TGTGCCAGTAGGACACTAGCGGGGGCGTACGAGCAGTACTTC.

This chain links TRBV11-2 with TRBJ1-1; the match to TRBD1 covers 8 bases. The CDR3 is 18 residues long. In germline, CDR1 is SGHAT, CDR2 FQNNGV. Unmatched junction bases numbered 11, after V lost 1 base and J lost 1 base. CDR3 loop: CASSLVLYAGGRNTEAFF. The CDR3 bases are TGTGCCAGCAGCTTAGTACTCTATGCAGGGGGCCGGAACACTGAAGCTTTCTTT.

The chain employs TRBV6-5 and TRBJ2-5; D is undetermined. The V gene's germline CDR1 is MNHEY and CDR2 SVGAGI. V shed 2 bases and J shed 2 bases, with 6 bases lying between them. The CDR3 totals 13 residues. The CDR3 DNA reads TGTGCCAGCAGTTACGACCTGCAAGAGACCCAGTACTTC. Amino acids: CASSYDLQETQYF.

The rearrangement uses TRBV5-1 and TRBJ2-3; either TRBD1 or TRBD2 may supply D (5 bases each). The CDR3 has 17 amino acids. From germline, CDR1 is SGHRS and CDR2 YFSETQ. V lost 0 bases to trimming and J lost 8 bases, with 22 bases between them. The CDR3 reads CASSLVSAPGPLGTQYF. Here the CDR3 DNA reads TGCGCCAGCAGCTTGGTGAGCGCGCCGGGGCCCCTGGGTACGCAGTATTTT.

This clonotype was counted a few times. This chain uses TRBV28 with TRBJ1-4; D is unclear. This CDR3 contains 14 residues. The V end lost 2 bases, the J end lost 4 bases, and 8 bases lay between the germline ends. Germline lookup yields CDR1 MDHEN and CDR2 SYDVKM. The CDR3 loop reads CASSLTVFNEKLFF. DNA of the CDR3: TGTGCCAGCAGTTTAACGGTATTTAATGAAAAACTGTTTTTT.